These 27 T cell receptor beta chains originate from one sample sequenced in a study of PD-L1 blockade in urothelial cancer. The data were produced by immunoSEQ multiplex PCR, yet TCRdb's version contains in-frame clones alone and is incomplete. The data show over 50,000 clones, roughly 86% seen once. The sample was PBMCs, taken around atezolizumab (anti-PD-L1) treatment. These receptors originate from a man aged 45 to 65 with urothelial cancer.

The chain uses TRBV6-6 and TRBJ2-7; perhaps TRBD2 as D (5 bases). Per germline, CDR1 MNHNY and CDR2 SVGAGI (reference sequence). V was pared by 5 bases and J by 3 bases, with 5 bases between. The CDR3 is 11 amino acids. DNA for the CDR3: TGTGCCAGCAGTCGGGGCTACGAGCAGTACTTC. Translated: CASSRGYEQYF.

The chain recombines TRBV6-5 with TRBJ1-5; D unclear. Trimming left V 7 bases short and J 0 bases short, with 7 bases between. The CDR3 spans 13 residues. Germline CDR1 reads MNHEY; CDR2 reads SVGAGI. CDR3 loop: CASTASSNQPQHF. CDR3 bases: TGTGCCAGCACCGCGTCTAGCAATCAGCCCCAGCATTTT.

V usage is TRBV6-4 and J usage is TRBJ2-3; 8 bases map to TRBD1. This CDR3 is built from 13 residues. Per the germline V gene, CDR1 is MRHNA and CDR2 is SNTAGT. V shed 4 bases and J 8 bases; nucleotides not matched to a gene: 5. The CDR3 loop reads CASSGGQGGTQYF. DNA for the CDR3: TGTGCCAGCAGTGGCGGACAGGGAGGTACGCAGTATTTT.

This chain connects TRBV30 to TRBJ2-7; the D gene is possibly TRBD1 (6 bases). The CDR3 totals 13 residues. Deletions cut 3 bases from V and 3 bases from J, with 12 bases between. Germline V lookup: CDR1 GTSNPN, CDR2 SVGIG (reference sequence). This chain's CDR3 is CAWSDGTLYEQYF. The CDR3 bases are TGTGCCTGGAGCGACGGGACACTCTACGAGCAGTACTTC.

The gene calls are TRBV6-1 and TRBJ1-1, with D uncertain. This CDR3 contains 14 residues. CDR1 is MNHNS, CDR2 SASEGT, per germline. V gave up 6 bases and J gave up 0 bases, with 11 bases separating them. CDR3 sequence: CASRAPPMNTEAFF. CDR3 sequence (DNA): TGTGCCAGCAGAGCACCACCAATGAACACTGAAGCTTTCTTT.

This chain links TRBV18 with TRBJ1-5; D remains ambiguous. Trimming cost V 5 bases and J 6 bases, with 11 bases left between them. This CDR3 spans 13 amino acids. The V gene's germline CDR1 is KGHSH and CDR2 LQKENI. The CDR3 loop is CASSAASRQPQHF. Written as DNA, the CDR3 is TGTGCCAGCTCAGCAGCGAGCCGTCAGCCCCAGCATTTT.

The CDR3 sequence: CASQQATGTEAFF. CDR3 sequence (DNA): TGTGCCAGCCAACAAGCGACGGGAACTGAAGCTTTCTTT. This chain uses TRBV5-5 with TRBJ1-1; no reliable D call. Germline V gene lookup returns CDR1 SGHKS and CDR2 YYEKEE (reference sequence). The V end was cut by 7 bases, the J end by 5 bases, with 15 bases between. The length of the CDR3 is 13 residues.

The chain recombines TRBV27 with TRBJ2-5; TRBD1 matches 7 bases. Trimming cost V 0 bases and J 4 bases; bases outside gene matches: 8. Per the germline V gene, CDR1 is MNHEY and CDR2 is SMNVEV (reference sequence). The CDR3 totals 16 residues. In DNA, the CDR3 is TGTGCCAGCAGTTTATCGAAATACAGGGGCCTAGAGACCCAGTACTTC. As protein: CASSLSKYRGLETQYF.

The DNA for the CDR3 is TGTGCCAGTACCGAGACAGGGGGAATATCCTACGAGCAGTACTTC. It encodes CASTETGGISYEQYF. This chain connects TRBV19 to TRBJ2-7, with TRBD1 matching 9 bases. The CDR3 is 15 amino acids. Germline-derived CDR1 and CDR2 are LNHDA and SQIVND (reference sequence). Trimming cost V 7 bases and J 1 base; bases outside gene matches: 8.

The J gene is TRBJ2-2, the V gene TRBV5-4, with D hard to call. The CDR3 extends over 13 amino acids. V lost 2 bases to trimming and J lost 3 bases, with 5 bases between them. Germline V gene lookup returns CDR1 SGHNT and CDR2 YYREEE (reference sequence). Here the CDR3 reads CASSFRDTGELFF. CDR3 bases: TGTGCCAGCAGCTTTCGGGACACCGGGGAGCTGTTTTTT.

This clone was recorded only once. The chain combines TRBV11-2 with TRBJ2-1; TRBD1 might be the D (5 bases). Trimming removed 5 bases from V and 9 bases from J, with 14 bases in between. Germline V gene sequence: CDR1 SGHAT, CDR2 FQNNGV. CDR3 length: 13 amino acids. Here the CDR3 reads CASSPRSRGEQFF. The DNA of the CDR3 is TGTGCCAGCAGCCCGCGAAGTAGGGGTGAGCAGTTCTTC.

The chain uses TRBV11-2 and TRBJ2-1; the match to TRBD2 covers 8 bases. Trimming removed 5 bases from V and 2 bases from J; junction bases left unmatched: 5. Germline V gene data show CDR1 as SGHAT and CDR2 as FQNNGV. The CDR3 extends over 15 amino acids. Here the CDR3 reads CASSQGGRPYNEQFF. The CDR3 DNA reads TGTGCCAGCAGCCAAGGCGGGAGGCCCTACAATGAGCAGTTCTTC.

This chain uses TRBV6-5 with TRBJ1-2, with TRBD1 matching 7 bases. Per germline, CDR1 MNHEY and CDR2 SVGAGI. V lost 0 bases, J lost 7 bases, and 8 bases stayed unmatched. The CDR3 length is 15 residues. The CDR3 nucleotides are TGTGCCAGCAGTTACTCCCGGGACAGATATTCTGGCTACACCTTC. This translates into CASSYSRDRYSGYTF.

J is TRBJ2-1 and V is TRBV9; 14 positions match TRBD2. The CDR3 loop spans 16 amino acids. The germline CDR1 and CDR2 sequences are SGDLS and YYNGEE. Trimming at V came to 0 bases and at J to 9 bases, leaving 5 bases not matched to a gene. CDR3 DNA: TGTGCCAGCAGCGTAGACGGGACTAGCGGGAGATTTGAGCAGTTCTTC. This gives the protein CASSVDGTSGRFEQFF. The full variable domain, rest sourced from reference TRBV9 and TRBJ2-1, is DSGVTQTPKHLITATGQRVTLRCSPRSGDLSVYWYQQSLDQGLQFLIQYYNGEERAKGNILERFSAQQFPDLHSELNLSSLELGDSALYFCASSVDGTSGRFEQFFGPGTRLTVL.

This chain uses TRBV4-1 with TRBJ2-2; 12 nucleotides line up with TRBD2. V was clipped by 1 base and J by 5 bases; unmatched bases: 8. Germline loops: CDR1 MGHRA, CDR2 YSYEKL. The CDR3 contains 18 residues. CDR3 DNA: TGCGCCAGCAGCCAAGGAGGACTAGCGGGAATCGGAACCGGGGAGCTGTTTTTT. This codes for CASSQGGLAGIGTGELFF.

The V call is TRBV28, the J call TRBJ2-3; 8 positions agree with TRBD2. CDR3 length equals 12 residues. Looked up from germline, CDR1 is MDHEN and CDR2 is SYDVKM. The trim removed 3 bases at V and 14 bases at J, leaving 7 bases unmatched. As DNA, the CDR3 is TGTGCCAGCAGTTTGAGCGGGAGACTTTGGTATTTT. Translation gives CASSLSGRLWYF.

The chain recombines TRBV7-2 with TRBJ2-2, with TRBD1 matching over 8 bases. Looked up from germline, CDR1 is SGHTA and CDR2 is FQGNSA. V gave up 5 bases and J gave up 1 base; unmatched junction bases: 0. There are 14 residues in the CDR3. CDR3 sequence: CASSGTGNTGELFF. Written as DNA, the CDR3 is TGTGCCAGCAGCGGGACAGGGAACACCGGGGAGCTGTTTTTT.

The CDR3 DNA reads as TGTGCCAGCAGTTTCGGCAGGCCCTACGAGCAGTACTTC. As protein: CASSFGRPYEQYF. The rearrangement joins TRBV28 to TRBJ2-7; D call uncertain. V dropped 3 bases and J dropped 2 bases, with 8 bases sitting between them. The germline V gene encodes CDR1 MDHEN and CDR2 SYDVKM. The CDR3 has 13 amino acids.

This chain joins TRBV30 and TRBJ2-1, with 8 bases fitting TRBD2. Looked up from germline, CDR1 is GTSNPN and CDR2 is SVGIG (reference sequence). This CDR3 has 14 amino acids. The CDR3 sequence is CASTRGGSYNEQFF. The CDR3 DNA is TGTGCTTCCACCCGGGGGGGCTCCTACAATGAGCAGTTCTTC.

V gene TRBV19 combines with J gene TRBJ2-1, with no clear D. The germline CDR1 and CDR2 sequences are LNHDA and SQIVND (reference sequence). Trimming cost V 6 bases and J 2 bases, with 11 bases left between them. This CDR3 contains 14 residues. The chain's CDR3 is CASSQVGAYNEQFF. The CDR3 region has the DNA TGTGCCAGTAGCCAGGTAGGCGCCTACAATGAGCAGTTCTTC.

The V gene is TRBV28, the J gene TRBJ1-1, with TRBD1 matching over 9 bases. The germline V gene encodes CDR1 MDHEN and CDR2 SYDVKM. There are 17 residues in the CDR3. Germline trimming cut 5 bases from V and 6 bases from J; bases unmatched to any gene: 16. The CDR3 sequence is CASSRPWDRVRLAEAFF. DNA of the CDR3: TGTGCCAGCAGTCGTCCGTGGGACAGGGTTAGGTTGGCTGAAGCTTTCTTT.

This clone was detected many times. The J gene is TRBJ2-4, the V gene TRBV2; D gene unclear. CDR1 and CDR2 from the germline V gene are SNHLY and FYNNEI. Trimming pared 2 bases from V and 0 bases from J, leaving 8 bases between. The CDR3 is 15 amino acids. The chain's CDR3 is CASSEISQAKNIQYF. Here the CDR3 DNA reads TGTGCCAGCAGTGAAATCTCACAAGCCAAAAACATTCAGTACTTC.

The genes are TRBV4-2 and TRBJ2-1, with 11 bases identical to TRBD2. Germline CDR1 reads LGHNA; CDR2 reads YNFKEQ. CDR3 length: 16 residues. Trimming cost V 1 base and J 8 bases; bases outside gene matches: 7. The CDR3 loop reads CASSQVGLAGGDEQFF. The CDR3 DNA reads as TGTGCCAGCAGCCAAGTAGGGCTAGCGGGAGGCGATGAGCAGTTCTTC.

V and J are TRBV5-1 and TRBJ1-3; no clear D. The CDR3 has 15 amino acids. V was cut by 1 base and J by 2 bases, with 10 bases left in between. Germline V CDR1 and CDR2: SGHRS, YFSETQ. CDR3 DNA: TGCGCCAGCAGCTTGAGCCAGGTCGCTGGAAACACCATATATTTT. This encodes CASSLSQVAGNTIYF.

This chain connects TRBV11-2 to TRBJ2-7; 7 nucleotides match TRBD2. Trimming at V came to 4 bases and at J to 2 bases, leaving 17 bases not matched to a gene. Per the germline V gene, CDR1 is SGHAT and CDR2 is FQNNGV. The CDR3 extends over 18 amino acids. CDR3 region: CASSSPGGSGGVPYEQYF. CDR3 bases: TGTGCCAGCAGCTCCCCTGGGGGATCTGGGGGGGTCCCCTACGAGCAGTACTTC.

The J gene is TRBJ2-5, the V gene TRBV13; 8 bases fit TRBD1. The CDR3 length is 15 residues. Germline CDR1 and CDR2: PRHDT and FYEKMQ (reference sequence). V was clipped by 0 bases and J by 5 bases; unmatched bases: 5. The CDR3 region has the DNA TGTGCCAGCAGCTTAGGCGGACAGGGCGGGGAGACCCAGTACTTC. Protein: CASSLGGQGGETQYF. The full variable domain, rest sourced from reference TRBV13 and TRBJ2-5, is AAGVIQSPRHLIKEKRETATLKCYPIPRHDTVYWYQQGPGQDPQFLISFYEKMQSDKGSIPDRFSAQQFSDYHSELNMSSLELGDSALYFCASSLGGQGGETQYFGPGTRLLVL.

The gene calls are TRBV18 and TRBJ1-3; D uncertain. V shed 3 bases and J shed 3 bases, with 12 bases lying between them. The CDR3 sequence is 15 residues long. Germline V gene sequence: CDR1 KGHSH, CDR2 LQKENI. CDR3 amino acids: CASSPRETVGNTIYF. CDR3 DNA sequence: TGTGCCAGCTCACCCCGGGAAACTGTTGGAAACACCATATATTTT.